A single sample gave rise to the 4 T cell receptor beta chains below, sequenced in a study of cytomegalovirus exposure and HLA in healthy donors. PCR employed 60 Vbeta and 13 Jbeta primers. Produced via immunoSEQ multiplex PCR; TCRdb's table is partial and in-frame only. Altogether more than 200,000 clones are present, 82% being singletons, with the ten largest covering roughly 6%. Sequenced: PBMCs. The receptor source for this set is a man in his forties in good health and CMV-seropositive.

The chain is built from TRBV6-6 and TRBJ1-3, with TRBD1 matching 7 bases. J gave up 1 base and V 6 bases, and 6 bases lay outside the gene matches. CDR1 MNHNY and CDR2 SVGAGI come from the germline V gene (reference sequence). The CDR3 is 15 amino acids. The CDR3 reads CASRQGPGSGNTIYF. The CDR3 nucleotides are TGTGCCAGCAGACAGGGGCCCGGTTCTGGAAACACCATATATTTT.

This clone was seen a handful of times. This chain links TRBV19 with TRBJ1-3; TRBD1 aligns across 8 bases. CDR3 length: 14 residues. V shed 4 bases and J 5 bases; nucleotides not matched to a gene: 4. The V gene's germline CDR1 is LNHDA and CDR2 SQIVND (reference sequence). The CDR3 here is CASSKQGARNTIYF. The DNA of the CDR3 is TGTGCCAGTAGTAAGCAGGGGGCAAGAAACACCATATATTTT.

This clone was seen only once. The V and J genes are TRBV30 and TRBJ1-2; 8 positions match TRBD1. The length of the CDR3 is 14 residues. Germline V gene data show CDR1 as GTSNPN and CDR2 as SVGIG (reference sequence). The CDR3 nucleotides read TGTGCTCGCGGTGGACAGGGACTTGACTATGGCTACACCTTC. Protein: CARGGQGLDYGYTF.

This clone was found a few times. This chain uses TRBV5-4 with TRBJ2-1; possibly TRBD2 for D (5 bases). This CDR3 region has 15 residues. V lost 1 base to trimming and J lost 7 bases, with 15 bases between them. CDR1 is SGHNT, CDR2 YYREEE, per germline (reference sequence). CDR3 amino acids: CASSLRGLGPNEQFF. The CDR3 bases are TGTGCCAGCAGCTTGCGGGGTTTAGGGCCTAATGAGCAGTTCTTC.